Listed below are T cell receptor beta chains from one sample, sequenced in a study of T cell changes during pregnancy in multiple sclerosis. The method was immunoSEQ multiplex PCR; TCRdb's version includes in-frame clones alone and lacks a portion of them. This repertoire shows 50,000 to 75,000 clones, about nine tenths found once; its top ten account for 2.2%. The specimen comprised peripheral blood, sampled in the third trimester of pregnancy. Receptors were obtained from a female donor in good health, enrolled as a control in a pregnancy study. Both conserved end residues are part of each CDR3. A D gene is named only where the DNA matches it firmly. Some rows mark clone size as missing; the rest say once, few, many or name a class of expanded clone.

D gene: TRBD2; V gene: TRBV7-9; CDR3 length: 16; J gene: TRBJ2-1; clone size: .; CDR3 DNA: TGTGCCAGCAGCTCGGCGCTACGCGGGGGGGCCGGAGAGCAGTTCTTC; CDR3 protein: CASSSALRGGAGEQFF
D gene: TRBD2; V gene: TRBV11-2; CDR3 length: 13; J gene: TRBJ2-1; clone size: .; CDR3 DNA: TGTGCCAGCAGGTCGGGGGGGTACAATGAGCAGTTCTTC; CDR3 protein: CASRSGGYNEQFF
D gene: TRBD2; V gene: TRBV30; CDR3 length: 16; J gene: TRBJ2-1; clone size: .; CDR3 DNA: TGTGCCTGGAGTGCGGGACTAGCGGGGGGGCTCAATGAGCAGTTCTTC; CDR3 protein: CAWSAGLAGGLNEQFF
D gene: .; V gene: TRBV4-2; CDR3 length: 13; J gene: TRBJ1-1; clone size: few; CDR3 DNA: TGTGCCAGCAGCCAACTAGAACAAGGTGAAGCTTTCTTT; CDR3 protein: CASSQLEQGEAFF
D gene: .; V gene: TRBV27; CDR3 length: 14; J gene: TRBJ1-2; clone size: once; CDR3 DNA: TGTGCCAGCAGTTTTTTACAGGGCGGCTATGGCTACACCTTC; CDR3 protein: CASSFLQGGYGYTF
D gene: TRBD1; V gene: TRBV7-6; CDR3 length: 13; J gene: TRBJ2-1; clone size: once; CDR3 DNA: TGTGCCAGCAGCTTAACAGGGGCGAATGAGCAGTTCTTC; CDR3 protein: CASSLTGANEQFF
D gene: .; V gene: TRBV25-1; CDR3 length: 14; J gene: TRBJ1-2; clone size: .; CDR3 DNA: TGTGCCAGCAGTGAATATTTGACAGACTATGGCTACACCTTC; CDR3 protein: CASSEYLTDYGYTF
D gene: .; V gene: TRBV9; CDR3 length: 15; J gene: TRBJ2-5; clone size: .; CDR3 DNA: TGTGCCAGCAGCGTAGGTGGCCGGCCCGGGGAGACCCAGTACTTC; CDR3 protein: CASSVGGRPGETQYF
D gene: TRBD2; V gene: TRBV7-3; CDR3 length: 14; J gene: TRBJ2-1; clone size: .; CDR3 DNA: TGTGCCAGCAGCTCCGGACTAGTAGCCAATGAGCAGTTCTTC; CDR3 protein: CASSSGLVANEQFF
D gene: .; V gene: TRBV15; CDR3 length: 13; J gene: TRBJ2-7; clone size: .; CDR3 DNA: TGTGCCACCAGCAGAGGAGGGCTACCGCATCAGTACTTC; CDR3 protein: CATSRGGLPHQYF
D gene: TRBD2; V gene: TRBV5-4; CDR3 length: 19; J gene: TRBJ2-2; clone size: once; CDR3 DNA: TGTGCCAGCAGCTTGGTTCGGCTAGCGGGAGTAGCTTCGGGCGGGGAGCTGTTTTTT; CDR3 protein: CASSLVRLAGVASGGELFF
D gene: TRBD2; V gene: TRBV30; CDR3 length: 14; J gene: TRBJ2-2; clone size: few; CDR3 DNA: TGTGCCTGGAGTTTCCCGGGAGGATCCGGGGAGCTGTTTTTT; CDR3 protein: CAWSFPGGSGELFF
D gene: .; V gene: TRBV5-1; CDR3 length: 12; J gene: TRBJ1-1; clone size: .; CDR3 DNA: TGCGCCAGCAGCTTGGCCGGGGGTGAAGCTTTCTTT; CDR3 protein: CASSLAGGEAFF
D gene: TRBD1; V gene: TRBV2; CDR3 length: 15; J gene: TRBJ1-5; clone size: .; CDR3 DNA: TGTGCCAGCAGTCCTGGACAGGGGAGCAATCAGCCCCAGCATTTT; CDR3 protein: CASSPGQGSNQPQHF
D gene: TRBD2; V gene: TRBV11-2; CDR3 length: 16; J gene: TRBJ2-3; clone size: .; CDR3 DNA: TGTGCCAGCAGCCCCAGACTAGCTCGCAGAACAGATACGCAGTATTTT; CDR3 protein: CASSPRLARRTDTQYF
D gene: .; V gene: TRBV4-1; CDR3 length: 16; J gene: TRBJ1-1; clone size: .; CDR3 DNA: TGCGCCAGCAGCCAAGTTCCAGGAGGCAGGGGAACTGAAGCTTTCTTT; CDR3 protein: CASSQVPGGRGTEAFF
D gene: .; V gene: TRBV5-6; CDR3 length: 12; J gene: TRBJ2-7; clone size: .; CDR3 DNA: TGTGCCAGCAGCCCGAGCGGGTACGAGCAGTACTTC; CDR3 protein: CASSPSGYEQYF
D gene: TRBD2; V gene: TRBV6-4; CDR3 length: 14; J gene: TRBJ2-7; clone size: few; CDR3 DNA: TGTGCCAGCAGTGACGAGCGGGAGGTCTACGAGCAGTACTTC; CDR3 protein: CASSDEREVYEQYF
D gene: .; V gene: TRBV9; CDR3 length: 19; J gene: TRBJ1-2; clone size: .; CDR3 DNA: TGTGCCAGCAGCGTAGAGGGGGGGAGAAGGACGGGCTCTAACTATGGCTACACCTTC; CDR3 protein: CASSVEGGRRTGSNYGYTF
D gene: TRBD2; V gene: TRBV10-3; CDR3 length: 13; J gene: TRBJ2-7; clone size: .; CDR3 DNA: TGTGCCATCGGTGACCTAGAGACTAGCCTCGATCTCTTC; CDR3 protein: CAIGDLETSLDLF
D gene: TRBD1; V gene: TRBV19; CDR3 length: 16; J gene: TRBJ1-2; clone size: .; CDR3 DNA: TGTGCCAGTAGTATCGACAGGGGCGATAGGAGCTATGGCTACACCTTC; CDR3 protein: CASSIDRGDRSYGYTF
D gene: TRBD1; V gene: TRBV25-1; CDR3 length: 15; J gene: TRBJ1-4; clone size: .; CDR3 DNA: TGTGCCAGCAGAGATACAGGGGGCGGTAATGAAAAACTGTTTTTT; CDR3 protein: CASRDTGGGNEKLFF
D gene: .; V gene: TRBV10-2; CDR3 length: 16; J gene: TRBJ2-1; clone size: .; CDR3 DNA: TGCGCCAGCAGGAACCCGACATGGAATGGCAACAATGAGCAGTTCTTC; CDR3 protein: CASRNPTWNGNNEQFF
D gene: TRBD1; V gene: TRBV29-1; CDR3 length: 12; J gene: TRBJ2-1; clone size: .; CDR3 DNA: TGCAGCGTTTGGGACAGTCCGAGAGAGCAGTTCTTC; CDR3 protein: CSVWDSPREQFF
D gene: TRBD2; V gene: TRBV7-6; CDR3 length: 15; J gene: TRBJ2-3; clone size: once; CDR3 DNA: TGTGCCAGCAGCTTAATTCCTAGCGGGACAGATACGCAGTATTTT; CDR3 protein: CASSLIPSGTDTQYF
D gene: TRBD1; V gene: TRBV19; CDR3 length: 15; J gene: TRBJ1-5; clone size: .; CDR3 DNA: TGTGCCAGTAGTATGTCAGGGGGCCTGTATCAGCCCCAGCATTTT; CDR3 protein: CASSMSGGLYQPQHF
D gene: TRBD2; V gene: TRBV27; CDR3 length: 15; J gene: TRBJ2-1; clone size: .; CDR3 DNA: TGTGCCAGCAGTCGATCCCCCCTAGCGGGGGATGAGCAGTTCTTC; CDR3 protein: CASSRSPLAGDEQFF
D gene: .; V gene: TRBV28; CDR3 length: 13; J gene: TRBJ2-7; clone size: .; CDR3 DNA: TGTGCCAGCAGTTTGTGGAGCTCCTACGAGCAGTACTTC; CDR3 protein: CASSLWSSYEQYF
D gene: TRBD2; V gene: TRBV27; CDR3 length: 15; J gene: TRBJ2-1; clone size: .; CDR3 DNA: TGTGCCAGCAGTTTATATCGGGGGGGGCCCAATGAGCAGTTCTTC; CDR3 protein: CASSLYRGGPNEQFF
D gene: .; V gene: TRBV27; CDR3 length: 14; J gene: TRBJ1-5; clone size: .; CDR3 DNA: TGTGCCAGCGGCGGCAGGGGTTTCAATCAGCCCCAGCATTTT; CDR3 protein: CASGGRGFNQPQHF
D gene: .; V gene: TRBV10-3; CDR3 length: 14; J gene: TRBJ1-1; clone size: .; CDR3 DNA: TGTGCCATCAGTGGTCGGGGAAGGAACACTGAAGCTTTCTTT; CDR3 protein: CAISGRGRNTEAFF
D gene: .; V gene: TRBV28; CDR3 length: 15; J gene: TRBJ2-2; clone size: .; CDR3 DNA: TGTGCCAGCAGCCCCCCACAGGGTTACACCGGGGAGCTGTTTTTT; CDR3 protein: CASSPPQGYTGELFF
D gene: .; V gene: TRBV7-3; CDR3 length: 11; J gene: TRBJ2-3; clone size: .; CDR3 DNA: TGTGCCAGCAGCCCAGGTGGAACGCAGTATTTT; CDR3 protein: CASSPGGTQYF
D gene: .; V gene: TRBV29-1; CDR3 length: 13; J gene: TRBJ1-1; clone size: .; CDR3 DNA: TGCAGCGTTGTATACTACAGGGAAACTGAAGCTTTCTTT; CDR3 protein: CSVVYYRETEAFF